This T cell receptor beta chain was observed in a study of cytomegalovirus exposure and HLA in healthy donors. PCR amplification relied on 60 Vbeta primers (plus 13 Jbeta primers). Sequencing was performed with immunoSEQ multiplex PCR; in TCRdb, only in-frame clones are kept and a portion is missing. The sample holds 110,000 to 150,000 clones; around 80% are singletons and the top ten take around 4.5%. Whole-study findings and limits: Judged likely to be a sequencing artifact was a cluster of highly shared sequence variants. Later analysis showed TCR association rates varying by HLA locus, highest for DRB1 and lowest for HLA-C. TCR beta V- and J-gene trimming, according to a later analysis, was linked to a missense DCLRE1C variant.

Trimming removed 4 bases from V and 8 bases from J, with 7 bases in between. CDR1 SGDLS and CDR2 YYNGEE come from the germline V gene. The CDR3 is 12 amino acids. This clone showed up just once. Its antigen is as yet unknown. Sequenced: PBMCs. The TCR sequence derives from a woman between 35 and 50 years old in good health and CMV-seropositive. The chain recombines TRBV9 with TRBJ1-6; no clear D gene. Written as DNA, the CDR3 is TGTGCCAGCAGCCCTCGAGATTCACCCCTCCACTTT. Translation gives CASSPRDSPLHF.